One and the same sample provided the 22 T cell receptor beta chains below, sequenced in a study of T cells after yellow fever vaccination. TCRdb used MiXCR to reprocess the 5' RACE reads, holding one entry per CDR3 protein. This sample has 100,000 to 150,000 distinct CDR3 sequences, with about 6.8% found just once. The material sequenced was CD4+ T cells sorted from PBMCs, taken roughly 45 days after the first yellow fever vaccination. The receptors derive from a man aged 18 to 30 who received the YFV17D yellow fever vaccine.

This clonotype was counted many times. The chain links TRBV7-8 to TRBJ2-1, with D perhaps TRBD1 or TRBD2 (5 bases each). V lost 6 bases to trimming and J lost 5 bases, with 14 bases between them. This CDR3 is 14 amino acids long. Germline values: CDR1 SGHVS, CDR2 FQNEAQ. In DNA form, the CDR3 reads TGTGCCAGCAGACCCGGGACCACCGACAATGAGCAGTTCTTC. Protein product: CASRPGTTDNEQFF.

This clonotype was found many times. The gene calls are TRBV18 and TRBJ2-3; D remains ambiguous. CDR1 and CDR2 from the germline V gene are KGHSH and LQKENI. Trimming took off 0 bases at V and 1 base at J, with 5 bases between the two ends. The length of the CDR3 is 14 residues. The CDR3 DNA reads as TGTGCCAGCTCACCACCGGTCCGCACAGATACGCAGTATTTT. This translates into CASSPPVRTDTQYF.

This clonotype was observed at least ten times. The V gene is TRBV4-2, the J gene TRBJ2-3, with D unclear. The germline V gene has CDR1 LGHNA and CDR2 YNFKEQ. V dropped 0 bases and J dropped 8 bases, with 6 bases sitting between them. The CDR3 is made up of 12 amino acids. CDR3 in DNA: TGTGCCAGCAGCCAAGATTTCGGTACGCAGTATTTT. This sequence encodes CASSQDFGTQYF.

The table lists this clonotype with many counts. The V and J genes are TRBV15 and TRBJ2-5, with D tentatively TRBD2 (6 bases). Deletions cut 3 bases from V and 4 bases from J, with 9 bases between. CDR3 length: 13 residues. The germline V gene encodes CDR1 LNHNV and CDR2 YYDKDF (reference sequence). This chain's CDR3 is CATSSRGGETQYF. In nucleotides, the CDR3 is TGTGCCACCAGCAGTCGGGGAGGAGAGACCCAGTACTTC.

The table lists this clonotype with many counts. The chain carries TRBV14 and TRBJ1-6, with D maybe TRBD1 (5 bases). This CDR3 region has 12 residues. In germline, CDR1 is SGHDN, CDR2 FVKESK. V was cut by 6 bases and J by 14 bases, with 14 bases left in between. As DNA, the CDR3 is TGTGCCAGCAGTCGGATGGGAGGGGCCCTCCACTTT. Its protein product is CASSRMGGALHF.

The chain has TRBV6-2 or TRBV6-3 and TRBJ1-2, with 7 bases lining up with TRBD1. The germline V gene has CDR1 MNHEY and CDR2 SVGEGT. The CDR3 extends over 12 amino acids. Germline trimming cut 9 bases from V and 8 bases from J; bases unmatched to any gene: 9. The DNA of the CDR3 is TGTGCCAGGGTGACAGGGCGCTGGGGCTACACCTTC. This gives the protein CARVTGRWGYTF.

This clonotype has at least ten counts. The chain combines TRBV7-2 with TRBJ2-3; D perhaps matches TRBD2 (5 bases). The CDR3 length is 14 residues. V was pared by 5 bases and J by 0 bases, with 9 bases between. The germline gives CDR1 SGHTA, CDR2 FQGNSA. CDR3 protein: CASSPPGSTDTQYF. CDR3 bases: TGTGCCAGCAGCCCACCGGGGAGCACAGATACGCAGTATTTT.

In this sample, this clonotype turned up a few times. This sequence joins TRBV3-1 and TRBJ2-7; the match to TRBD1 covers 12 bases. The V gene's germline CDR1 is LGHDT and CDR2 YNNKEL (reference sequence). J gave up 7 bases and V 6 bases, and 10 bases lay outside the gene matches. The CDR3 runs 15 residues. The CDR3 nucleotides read TGTGCCAGCAGTCCCCGGGGGACAGGGGGCTGGGAGCAGTACGTC. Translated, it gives CASSPRGTGGWEQYV.

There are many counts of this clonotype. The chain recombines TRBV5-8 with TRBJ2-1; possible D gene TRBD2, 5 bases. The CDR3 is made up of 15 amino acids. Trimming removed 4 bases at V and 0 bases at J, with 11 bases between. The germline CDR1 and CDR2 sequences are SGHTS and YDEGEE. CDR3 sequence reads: CASSRLGSSYNEQFF. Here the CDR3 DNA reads TGTGCCAGCAGCCGCCTAGGGAGCTCCTACAATGAGCAGTTCTTC. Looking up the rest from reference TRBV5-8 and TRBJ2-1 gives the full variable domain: EAGVTQSPTHLIKTRGQQATLRCSPISGHTSVYWYQQALGLGLQFLLWYDEGEERNRGNFPPRFSGRQFPNYSSELNVNALELEDSALYLCASSRLGSSYNEQFFGPGTRLTVL.

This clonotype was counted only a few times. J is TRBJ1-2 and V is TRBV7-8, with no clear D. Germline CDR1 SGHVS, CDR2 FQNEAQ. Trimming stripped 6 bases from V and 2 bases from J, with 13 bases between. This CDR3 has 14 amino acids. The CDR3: CASRSPPENYGYTF. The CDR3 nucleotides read TGTGCCAGCAGGTCTCCCCCGGAAAACTATGGCTACACCTTC.

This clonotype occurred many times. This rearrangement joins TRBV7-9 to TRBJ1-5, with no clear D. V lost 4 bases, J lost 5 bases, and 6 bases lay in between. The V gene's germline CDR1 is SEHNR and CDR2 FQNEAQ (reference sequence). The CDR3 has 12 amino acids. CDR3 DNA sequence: TGTGCCAGCAGCTATAGAGATCAGCCCCAGCATTTT. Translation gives CASSYRDQPQHF.

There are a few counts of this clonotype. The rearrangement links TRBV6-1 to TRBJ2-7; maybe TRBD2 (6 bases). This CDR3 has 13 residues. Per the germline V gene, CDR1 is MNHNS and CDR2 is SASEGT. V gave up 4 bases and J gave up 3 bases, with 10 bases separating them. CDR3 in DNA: TGTGCCAGCAGTGGGAGGGCAGACTACGAGCAGTACTTC. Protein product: CASSGRADYEQYF.

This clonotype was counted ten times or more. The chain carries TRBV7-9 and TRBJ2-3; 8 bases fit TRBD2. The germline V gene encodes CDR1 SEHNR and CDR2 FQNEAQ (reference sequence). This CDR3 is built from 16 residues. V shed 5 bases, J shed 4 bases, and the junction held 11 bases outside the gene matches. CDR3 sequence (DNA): TGTGCCAGCAGCCCCCGGAGGGCGGGGGGTTCAGATACGCAGTATTTT. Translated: CASSPRRAGGSDTQYF.

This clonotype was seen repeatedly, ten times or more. CDR3 DNA: TGTGCCAGCAGCGTAGGGTTATCGCCGGTGGAGACCCAGTACTTC. Protein product: CASSVGLSPVETQYF. The chain links TRBV9 to TRBJ2-5, with D hard to call. The germline V and J ends were trimmed by 0 bases and 5 bases, with 14 bases remaining between them. The V gene's germline CDR1 is SGDLS and CDR2 YYNGEE. The CDR3 loop spans 15 amino acids.

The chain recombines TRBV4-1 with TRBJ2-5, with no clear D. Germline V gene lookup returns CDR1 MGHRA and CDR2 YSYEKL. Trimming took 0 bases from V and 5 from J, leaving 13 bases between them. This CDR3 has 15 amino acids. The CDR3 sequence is CASSQDPAGSETQYF. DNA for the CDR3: TGCGCCAGCAGCCAAGATCCGGCCGGCTCGGAGACCCAGTACTTC.

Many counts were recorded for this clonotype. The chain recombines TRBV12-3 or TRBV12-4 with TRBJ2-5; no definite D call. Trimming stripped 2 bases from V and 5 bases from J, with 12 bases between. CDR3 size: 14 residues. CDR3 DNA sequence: TGTGCCAGCAGTTTACAGCCAAATGAGGAGACCCAGTACTTC. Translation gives CASSLQPNEETQYF.

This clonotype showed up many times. This CDR3 reads CATSKNRVGTEAFF. CDR3 nucleotide sequence: TGTGCCACCAGCAAAAACAGGGTAGGCACTGAAGCTTTCTTT. V gene TRBV15 combines with J gene TRBJ1-1; a possible D gene is TRBD1 (6 bases). CDR1 and CDR2 (germline): LNHNV, YYDKDF (reference sequence). Trimming removed 4 bases at V and 4 bases at J, with 13 bases between. CDR3 length equals 14 residues.

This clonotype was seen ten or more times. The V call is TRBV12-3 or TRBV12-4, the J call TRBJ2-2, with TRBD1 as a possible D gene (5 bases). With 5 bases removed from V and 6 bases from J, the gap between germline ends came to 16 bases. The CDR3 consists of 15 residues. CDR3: CASSAPGQGPGELFF. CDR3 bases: TGTGCCAGCAGTGCTCCGGGTCAGGGCCCCGGGGAGCTGTTTTTT.

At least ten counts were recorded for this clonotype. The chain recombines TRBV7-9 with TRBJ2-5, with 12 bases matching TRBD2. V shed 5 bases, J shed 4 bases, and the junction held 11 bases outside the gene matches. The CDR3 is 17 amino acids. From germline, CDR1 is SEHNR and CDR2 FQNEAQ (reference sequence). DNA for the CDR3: TGTGCCAGCAGCCCGACTAGCGGGGGCCCAAGGGGAGAGACCCAGTACTTC. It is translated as CASSPTSGGPRGETQYF.

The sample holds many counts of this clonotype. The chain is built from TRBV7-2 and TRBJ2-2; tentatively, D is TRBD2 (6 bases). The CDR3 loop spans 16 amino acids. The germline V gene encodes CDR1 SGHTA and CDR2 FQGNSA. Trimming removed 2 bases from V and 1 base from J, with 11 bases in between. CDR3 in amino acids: CASSLQSGGNTGELFF. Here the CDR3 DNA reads TGTGCCAGCAGCTTACAGTCCGGGGGGAACACCGGGGAGCTGTTTTTT.

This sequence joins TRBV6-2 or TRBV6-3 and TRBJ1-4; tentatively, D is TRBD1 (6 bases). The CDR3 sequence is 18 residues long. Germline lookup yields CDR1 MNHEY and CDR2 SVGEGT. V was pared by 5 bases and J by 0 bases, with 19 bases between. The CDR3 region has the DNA TGTGCCAGCAGTCGTCGAACAGGGACCGCCGCAACTAATGAAAAACTGTTTTTT. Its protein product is CASSRRTGTAATNEKLFF.

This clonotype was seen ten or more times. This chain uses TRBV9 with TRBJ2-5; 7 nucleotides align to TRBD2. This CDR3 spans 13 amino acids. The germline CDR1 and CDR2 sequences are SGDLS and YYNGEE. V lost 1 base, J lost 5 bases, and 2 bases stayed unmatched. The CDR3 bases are TGTGCCAGCAGCGTAAAGGGAGGGGAGACCCAGTACTTC. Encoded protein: CASSVKGGETQYF.